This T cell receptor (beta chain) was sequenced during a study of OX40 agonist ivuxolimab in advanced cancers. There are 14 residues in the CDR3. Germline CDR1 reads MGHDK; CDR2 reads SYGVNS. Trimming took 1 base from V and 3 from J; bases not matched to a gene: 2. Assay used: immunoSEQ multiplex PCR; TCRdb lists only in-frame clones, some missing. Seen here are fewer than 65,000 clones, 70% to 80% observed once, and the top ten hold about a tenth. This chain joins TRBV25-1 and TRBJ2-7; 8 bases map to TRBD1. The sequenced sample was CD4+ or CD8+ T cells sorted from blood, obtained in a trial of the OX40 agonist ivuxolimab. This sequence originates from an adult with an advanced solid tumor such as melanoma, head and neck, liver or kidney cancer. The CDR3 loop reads CASSESGTGYEQYF. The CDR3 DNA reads TGTGCCAGCAGTGAATCCGGGACAGGCTACGAGCAGTACTTC.